The TCR beta chain described here comes from a study of cytomegalovirus exposure and HLA in healthy donors (dated by TCRdb to the late 2010s). Describing the broader study: An earlier analysis of approximately 640 of the donors reported 250 to 300 Gb of sequence data and roughly 100 million unique TCR beta sequences from around 200 million T cells. An early release that covered about 600 HLA-typed donors contained 250 to 350 gigabases of sequencing data and around 80 million unique TCR sequences. Of the roughly 400 genotyped donors, 81% fell in the genetic ancestry cluster associated with self-reported Caucasian donors. The study aimed to test whether signatures of past pathogen exposure could be identified by cataloging public T cell receptors. The study profiled the T cell repertoires of fewer than 850 subjects by immunosequencing and related them to cytomegalovirus serostatus. Besides the first cohort of roughly 660 subjects, a separate validation cohort made up of 90 to 150 different subjects was used. High-throughput TCR immunosequencing, statistical association of individual TCRs with disease status, and machine learning were combined to predict cytomegalovirus infection status. To study patterns of TCR occurrence, a later analysis re-analyzed previously published TCR beta repertoires from 700 or so donors and added high-resolution HLA genotyping. The later analysis used no new phenotypic data to find candidate immune exposures, relying instead on TCR beta sequences and their occurrence across donors. An earlier analysis of about 620 of the donors applied high-throughput TCR beta sequencing to assess whether each TCR beta V gene segment acted as functional or pseudogenic. Donor age, sex, ethnicity and CMV serostatus were compiled alongside the repertoire data. In a later genetic analysis, genome-wide SNP genotypes for about 65% of the roughly 700 donors were used, and that subset was treated as a discovery cohort. All discovery cohort repertoires had been generated on a single sequencing platform. Both class I and class II loci were covered by HLA typing, at four-digit resolution. Typing coverage varied by locus: 629-630 donors for A, B, C, DRB1 and DQB1; approximately 520 for DQA1; 606 for DPA1; around 450 for DPB1. Four or five DR-DQ haplotypes were handled as single units for association and clustering, since linkage in the cohort was strong. Among 300 to 500 genotyped donors of the cohort, an average of around 240,000 unique TCR beta nucleotide sequences was sequenced per donor, of which 15% to 20% were non-productive. Broader findings and caveats from the paper: The authors suggested that the approach could potentially be generalized to other disease states and immunological phenotypes. The earlier analysis of some 560 of the donors excluded roughly 16 rarely observed V segments, including chromosome 9 orphons, because counts were too low. The classifier was reported to diagnose cytomegalovirus status with high specificity and sensitivity in both the original cohort and the validation cohort. Assigning TCR associations to individual alleles was difficult when HLA alleles, especially DR and DQ, strongly co-occurred. In a later analysis, several top co-occurrence clusters were reported to appear linked to parvovirus B19, influenza, CMV and Epstein-Barr virus. Presence/absence analyses assumed roughly uniform sequencing depth across donors, an assumption that may not hold. Specific HLA alleles were associated with about 17,000 TCR beta sequences at a false discovery rate of 0.05 in a later analysis. Some IMGT-functional V segments, including TRBV6-2 and TRBV6-3, could not be distinguished by the 87-base-pair reads and were therefore excluded. Immune exposure information for the cohort was limited to CMV serostatus. A later genetic analysis reported fewer N-insertions in productive TCRs among donors in an Asian-associated ancestry cluster than the roughly 690-donor mean. Linkage disequilibrium might explain the correlated functional status among segregating V segments, but an unknown experimental factor could not be ruled out. The study listed 150 to 200 TCR beta chains as associated with cytomegalovirus. Because HLA typing was unavailable for some donors at each locus, only the typed subset was used in association tests. Most TCR sequences were seen in very few donors, while some public TCRs were found in many individuals. A cluster of highly shared sequence variants was judged likely to represent a technical artifact of the sequencing pipeline. In a later genetic analysis, a missense DCLRE1C variant was associated with V-gene and J-gene trimming of TCR beta chains, and the association was replicated in an independent cohort. An earlier analysis of some 560 of the donors showed that most TCR beta V segments appeared in productive rearrangements either about 90% or about 30% of the time, which broadly matched IMGT annotations. Compared with equally common non-associated chains, HLA-associated TCR beta chains in a later analysis were more clonally expanded and had lower generation probabilities. A few of the identified cytomegalovirus-associated TCR beta chains were confirmed in vitro to be specific for cytomegalovirus antigens. According to a later analysis, most CMV-associated TCR beta chains appeared to be HLA-restricted, and the HLA associations seemed to be driven largely by CMV exposure. In this cohort, only TCR beta chains were sequenced, and detectable features were limited by the absence of alpha or paired-chain data. According to a later analysis, TCR association rates differed among HLA loci, with DRB1 alleles showing the most associated TCRs and HLA-C alleles showing the fewest. A further reported finding was that TCR beta sequences accurately predicted the HLA-A and HLA-B alleles for most subjects in the first cohort.

The cohort consisted of 600 to 700 healthy bone marrow donors. At the time of sampling, every cohort member was nominally healthy, though immune exposures that went unrecorded were likely present. The donor was CMV seronegative and was included in the group of about 350 seronegative cohort members. A peripheral blood sample was provided by each donor, and peripheral blood mononuclear cells were used for TCR beta sequencing. Genomic DNA was extracted from the blood cell samples with the Qiagen DNeasy Blood Extraction Kit. Points on this clone: The target of this receptor is not known. No per-base quality is available; no much larger clone lies one base away.

The library came from the immunoSEQ multiplex PCR assay. For the multiplex PCR, a mixture combining 60 forward primers for TCR Vbeta segments and 13 reverse primers for TCR Jbeta segments was used. A multiplex PCR assay on genomic DNA amplified the CDR3 region of rearranged TCR beta genes. The Illumina HiSeq System was used to sequence the amplified TCR beta libraries as 87-base-pair reads. The study's own analysis went as follows. A later analysis counted about 76 million unique TCR beta chains across the 666 repertoires, and 9.5 million to 11 million of these chains were shared by at least two donors. Raw reads were error-corrected and collapsed into unique sequences by a nearest-neighbor algorithm in which closely related sequences were merged to remove PCR and sequencing errors. CDR3 sequences were aligned to IMGT reference sequences to assign V, D and J gene segments. For a sequence to be retained, a match of at least six nucleotides was required to both a V gene segment and a J gene segment. A rearrangement counted as productive if the CDR3 had no stop codons and remained in frame with V and J, and every other rearrangement counted as non-productive. Following IMGT convention, CDR3 was defined as the stretch from the second conserved V-encoded cysteine up to the conserved J-encoded phenylalanine. The earlier analysis of a few hundred of the donors excluded any sequence lacking an unambiguous match to a single V gene segment. An earlier analysis of 500 to 700 of the donors classified V segments as functional when productive rearrangements were above 56.7% and as segregating when the standard deviation between donors was above 5%. A statistical classification framework was built for diagnosing cytomegalovirus status from the catalog of TCR beta chain sequences. V and J gene assignment, in a later analysis, came from comparing TCR nucleotide sequences with IMGT/GENE-DB human TR gene sequences. A later analysis assigned CDR3 sequences and most-parsimonious VDJ recombination scenarios with the TCRdist pipeline. In a later analysis, every TCR beta chain was defined by the combination of its CDR3 amino acid sequence and its V-gene family, and reads without a unique V-gene family were dropped. To address suspected cross-contamination and a sequencing artifact, a later analysis removed over 500 highly shared, low-generation-probability nucleotide sequences. For each public chain, a later analysis derived a clonal expansion index from normalized ranks of inferred template counts within each repertoire. In a later analysis, generation probabilities were computed using a VDJ recombination model fitted to out-of-frame rearrangements, and the results were checked against IGoR. A later analysis scored TCR-TCR, TCR-HLA and TCR-CMV co-occurrence with hypergeometric tests, applying a repertoire-size bias correction to TCR pairs. To estimate false discovery rates, a later analysis permuted the HLA or CMV assignments 20 times. In a later analysis, co-occurring TCRs were grouped with DBSCAN, and TCRdist sequence similarity was added when clustering was performed within HLA-allele-positive subsets. Repertoires with fewer than 30,000 or more than 120,000 public chains, plus five repertoires with anomalous nucleotide sharing, were excluded from co-occurrence clustering. TCRdb took over this immuneACCESS table, retaining in-frame rearrangements with V and J assigned. Such tables are incomplete; in checked studies, under half of the missing clones stem from an unresolved V gene, and the remainder is unexplained. The V and J calls and the clone size are those of that table, but D and trimming were determined from the DNA. The table for this sample lists roughly 130,000 clones; 75% to 85% of them were counted only once. Over 2% of the sample is in the top ten clones.

Unmatched junction bases come to 13, with V trimmed by 5 bases and J by 3 bases. The germline V gene specifies SGHTA as CDR1 and FQGNSA as CDR2. Including cysteine and phenylalanine, the CDR3 has 16 amino acids. The entry retains the CDR3 DNA only, 48 bases that are in frame from base 1. The receptor comes from a man aged 25 to 45 in good health and CMV-seronegative. Sample: PBMCs. The chain joins TRBV7-2 to TRBJ2-7, with TRBD1 identical over 7 junction bases. The bases read TGTGCCAGCAGCGTAGACCTGGGACAGAGACTCTACGAGCAGTACTTC. This encodes CASSVDLGQRLYEQYF.